The clone carrying this T cell receptor beta chain was seen repeatedly, ten times or more. Antigen: not known. Germline CDR1 and CDR2: SQVTM and ANQGSEA. With 7 bases removed from V and 4 bases from J, the gap between germline ends came to 11 bases. The CDR3 extends over 11 amino acids. These data originate in a study of glioma-infiltrating T cells. Study observations and caveats: Tissue-blood divergence was below expectation in non-neoplastic patients, above in gliomas. CDR3 overlap between tissue and blood was very small.

Using RNA template, CDR3s of TCR alpha and beta were amplified with iRepertoire arm-PCR. One-step reverse transcription and amplification started from about 100-400 ng of tissue mRNA or PBMC total RNA. TCRdb re-analysed the multiplex PCR reads in MiXCR, keeping a single row per CDR3 protein. The sample shows about 110,000 distinct CDR3 sequences, about 25% of them seen only once. The rearrangement links TRBV29-1 to TRBJ2-7; maybe TRBD2 (6 bases). This TCR derives from a human donor with low-grade glioma or glioblastoma, undergoing nonglioma brain surgery, or in good health (not recorded which). The sample taken for sequencing was glioma tissue, nonneoplastic brain tissue, or PBMCs (not recorded which). CDR3 sequence (DNA): TGCAGCGCCGCGGGGTTGTACGAGCAGTACTTC. Its translation: CSAAGLYEQYF.